This T cell receptor (beta chain) was retrieved from a study of T cells in Graves' hyperthyroidism and ophthalmopathy. It was RNA transcripts that yielded the amplified TCR beta CDR3 regions. Primed by the HTBI set, a first-round RT-PCR was run on the TCR CDR3. TCRdb redid the calling of the multiplex PCR reads with MiXCR, one entry per CDR3 protein. Of roughly 300,000 distinct CDR3 sequences in the sample, 21% were seen once. The sample holds a few counts of this clonotype. Sequenced: blood. The sequence was collected from a woman aged 50 to 65 with Graves' hyperthyroidism.

CDR3 coding DNA: TGTGCCTCCCGGACAGGGGACATAACAGATACGCAGTATTTT. Protein product: CASRTGDITDTQYF. The chain combines TRBV10-3 with TRBJ2-3; 9 positions match TRBD1. V was pared by 11 bases and J by 3 bases, with 9 bases of the junction left unmatched. This CDR3 contains 14 residues. Germline V gene lookup returns CDR1 ENHRY and CDR2 SYGVKD.